These T cell receptor beta chains were read from a single sample in a study of T cells in Graves' hyperthyroidism and ophthalmopathy. Each CDR3 protein gets one entry after TCRdb re-called the multiplex PCR reads with MiXCR. The sample yields fewer than 800,000 distinct CDR3 sequences, around 17% seen once. Specimen: blood. These receptors all stem from a man between 18 and 29 years old with Graves' hyperthyroidism. The CDR3 runs from the conserved cysteine through the conserved F or W. A D gene is named only where the DNA matches it firmly. Only part of the rows carry a size: once, few, many, or a class if the clone is expanded.

. TRBJ2-3 . TRBV27 CASKVFAADTQYF TGTGCCAGTAAAGTATTTGCGGCAGATACTCAGTATTTT
many TRBJ2-1 TRBD2 TRBV7-2 CASSFSGGGTYNEQFF TGTGCCAGCAGCTTTAGCGGGGGTGGGACCTACAATGAGCAGTTCTTC
many TRBJ2-3 . TRBV20-1 CSARTGEGDTDTQYF TGCAGTGCGAGGACGGGAGAAGGAGACACAGATACGCAGTATTTT
many TRBJ1-1 . TRBV7-9 CASSPKGGEAFF TGTGCCAGCAGCCCTAAGGGGGGTGAAGCTTTCTTT
few TRBJ1-2 . TRBV5-6 CASSLFGGDDYGYTF TGTGCCAGCAGCTTATTTGGAGGGGACGACTATGGCTACACCTTC
many TRBJ1-5 . TRBV13 CASSSHRENQPQHF TGTGCCAGCAGCTCGCACAGGGAAAATCAGCCCCAGCATTTT
few TRBJ1-1 . TRBV5-4 CASREEGSPEAFF TGTGCCAGCAGGGAAGAGGGGTCTCCTGAAGCTTTCTTT
many TRBJ1-3 TRBD1 TRBV9 CASSPTGDGYTIYF TGTGCCAGCAGCCCAACAGGGGACGGCTACACCATATATTTT
few TRBJ1-2 . TRBV5-1 CASSFGVLYGYTF TGCGCCAGCAGCTTCGGAGTTTTATATGGCTACACCTTC
few TRBJ2-7 . TRBV2 CASSEDGVRSYEQYF TGTGCCAGCAGTGAAGACGGGGTGAGAAGCTACGAGCAGTACTTC
many TRBJ2-7 . TRBV7-9 CASRGGTAGRGEQYF TGTGCCAGCAGAGGGGGTACCGCCGGCCGTGGCGAGCAGTACTTC
few TRBJ2-3 TRBD2 TRBV29-1 CSVSGRLTDTQYF TGCAGCGTTAGCGGGAGATTGACAGATACGCAGTATTTT
many TRBJ2-2 . TRBV2 CASSATVTGELFF TGTGCCAGCAGCGCGACAGTCACCGGGGAGCTGTTTTTT
. TRBJ2-3 . TRBV5-1 CASSLAYDTQYF TGCGCCAGCAGCTTGGCCTATGATACGCAGTATTTT
. TRBJ2-5 TRBD2 TRBV4-1 CASSPPGLAGKETQYF TGCGCCAGCAGCCCACCGGGACTAGCGGGAAAGGAGACCCAGTACTTC
few TRBJ1-1 . TRBV29-1 CSVAANPNTEAFF TGCAGCGTTGCAGCGAACCCGAACACTGAAGCTTTCTTT
few TRBJ2-5 TRBD1 TRBV7-9 CASSAYRGPLEETQYF TGTGCCAGCAGCGCCTACAGGGGGCCCCTGGAAGAGACCCAGTACTTC
many TRBJ1-1 . TRBV28 CASQKSQGNRDTEAFF TGTGCCAGCCAAAAATCACAGGGAAATCGGGACACTGAAGCTTTCTTT
. TRBJ2-3 . TRBV19 CASSIVGLDTQYF TGTGCCAGTAGTATAGTCGGGCTAGATACGCAGTATTTT
. TRBJ2-3 TRBD2 TRBV7-9 CASSFPRLAGGPSDTQYF TGTGCCAGCAGCTTCCCTAGACTAGCGGGAGGGCCCTCAGATACGCAGTATTTT
. TRBJ1-1 TRBD1 TRBV5-1 CASSLPRTGANTEAFF TGCGCCAGCAGCTTGCCCCGGACAGGGGCGAACACTGAAGCTTTCTTT
few TRBJ2-1 TRBD2 TRBV7-8 CASSFELAGEGQFF TGTGCCAGCAGCTTCGAACTAGCGGGAGAAGGGCAGTTCTTC
few TRBJ2-7 . TRBV7-2 CASSPPGRGYEQYF TGTGCCAGCAGCCCCCCGGGCAGGGGATACGAGCAGTACTTC
. TRBJ1-1 TRBD1 TRBV4-1 CASSRGTDRATEAFF TGCGCCAGCAGCCGAGGAACTGACAGGGCCACTGAAGCTTTCTTT
many TRBJ2-3 TRBD2 TRBV4-3 CASSPGLAGAADTQYF TGCGCCAGCAGCCCCGGACTAGCGGGAGCGGCAGATACGCAGTATTTT
many TRBJ1-4 TRBD1 TRBV18 CASSPARRDRRNEKLFF TGTGCCAGCTCACCAGCCCGGCGGGACAGGAGAAATGAAAAACTGTTTTTT
many TRBJ2-1 . TRBV5-1 CASSLVPGILGDEQFF TGCGCCAGCAGCTTGGTTCCAGGGATCTTGGGCGATGAGCAGTTCTTC
many TRBJ2-1 TRBD2 TRBV2 CASRRGLAYNEQFF TGTGCCAGCAGGCGGGGACTAGCATACAATGAGCAGTTCTTC
many TRBJ2-3 . TRBV7-9 CASRDDSSSTDTQYF TGTGCCAGCAGGGATGATAGTTCCTCCACAGATACGCAGTATTTT
. TRBJ1-1 . TRBV5-4 CASSPTAGTNTEAFF TGTGCCAGCAGCCCGACGGCAGGAACGAACACTGAAGCTTTCTTT
. TRBJ2-2 TRBD2 TRBV7-3 CASSRLTSGVGGELFF TGTGCCAGCAGCCGCCTGACTAGCGGGGTAGGCGGGGAGCTGTTTTTT
few TRBJ2-7 TRBD2 TRBV19 CASSPPGTRAREQYF TGTGCCAGCTCTCCGCCCGGGACTAGAGCTCGCGAGCAGTACTTC
many TRBJ2-5 TRBD2 TRBV10-3 CATARGRASGGETQYF TGTGCCACCGCCCGCGGGAGGGCCTCGGGAGGAGAGACCCAGTACTTC
many TRBJ1-1 . TRBV29-1 CSATVRTEAFF TGCAGCGCGACAGTTCGGACTGAAGCTTTCTTT
many TRBJ2-1 . TRBV2 CASSDELRDEQFF TGTGCCAGCAGCGACGAATTGCGGGACGAGCAGTTCTTC
many TRBJ2-3 TRBD2 TRBV2 CASLRGRASSDTQYF TGTGCCAGCCTTCGCGGGAGGGCCAGTTCAGATACGCAGTATTTT
. TRBJ1-5 TRBD1 TRBV28 CASSTRTGGKGNQPQHF TGTGCCAGCAGTACAAGGACAGGGGGCAAAGGCAATCAGCCCCAGCATTTT
few TRBJ1-5 . TRBV30 CAWSRRQNQPQHF TGTGCCTGGAGTAGGAGGCAGAATCAGCCCCAGCATTTT
many TRBJ2-5 TRBD1 TRBV12-3/TRBV12-4 CASSPGQGARETQYF TGTGCCAGCAGCCCGGGACAGGGGGCGCGGGAGACCCAGTACTTC
many TRBJ2-2 . TRBV7-6 CASSLVAGAGTGELFF TGTGCCAGCAGCTTAGTCGCGGGGGCCGGCACCGGGGAGCTGTTTTTT
. TRBJ2-2 TRBD2 TRBV14 CASSLRTSGIGGELFF TGTGCCAGCAGCCTGCGGACTAGCGGGATTGGCGGGGAGCTGTTTTTT
many TRBJ2-7 . TRBV20-1 CSASGRTHEQYF TGCAGTGCTAGCGGGAGAACCCACGAGCAGTACTTC
many TRBJ2-1 . TRBV20-1 CSARDLAESYNEQFF TGCAGTGCTAGAGATTTGGCGGAGTCCTACAATGAGCAGTTCTTC
. TRBJ2-5 TRBD2 TRBV7-2 CASSLAPGGGETQYF TGTGCCAGCAGCTTAGCCCCCGGGGGGGGGGAGACCCAGTACTTC
few TRBJ2-5 . TRBV28 CASSLSTLSQYF TGTGCCAGCAGTTTATCAACACTTTCACAGTACTTC
. TRBJ2-1 TRBD2 TRBV5-5 CASSLTSGTSYNEQFF TGTGCCAGCAGCTTGACTAGCGGGACCTCCTACAATGAGCAGTTCTTC
many TRBJ2-2 . TRBV30 CAWSVQGTGELFF TGTGCCTGGAGTGTACAGGGCACCGGGGAGCTGTTTTTT
many TRBJ2-3 . TRBV20-1 CSARLSGTDTQYF TGCAGTGCTAGACTTTCGGGAACAGATACGCAGTATTTT
many TRBJ2-4 . TRBV28 CASSLDLPGGIQYF TGTGCCAGCAGTTTGGACCTCCCGGGCGGCATTCAGTACTTC
many TRBJ2-1 TRBD2 TRBV7-3 CASSRTSGSSFNNEQFF TGTGCCAGCAGCAGGACTAGCGGGAGTAGTTTCAACAATGAGCAGTTCTTC
many TRBJ2-7 TRBD1 TRBV28 CASSSGQGDEQYF TGTGCCAGCAGTTCGGGACAGGGTGACGAGCAGTACTTC
. TRBJ2-1 TRBD1 TRBV7-3 CASSLQAGTGFGSNNEQFF TGTGCCAGCAGCTTACAAGCCGGGACAGGGTTTGGGTCCAACAATGAGCAGTTCTTC
. TRBJ2-7 TRBD2 TRBV29-1 CSVSSTSATLGQYF TGCAGCGTCTCCTCGACTAGCGCGACATTGGGGCAGTACTTC
many TRBJ2-7 TRBD2 TRBV2 CASSEVGGGTYEQYF TGTGCCAGCAGTGAAGTTGGGGGGGGGACCTACGAGCAGTACTTC
. TRBJ2-7 . TRBV27 CASREGRDEQYF TGTGCCAGCAGGGAGGGGCGGGACGAGCAGTACTTC
once TRBJ2-7 . TRBV24-1 CATSDPRDPFSDEQYF TGTGCCACCAGTGACCCTCGGGACCCTTTTAGCGACGAGCAGTACTTC
many TRBJ1-2 TRBD1 TRBV12-3/TRBV12-4 CASSPDRTYGYTF TGTGCCAGCAGCCCGGACAGGACCTATGGCTACACCTTC
few TRBJ1-2 . TRBV7-3 CASSLPQGDYYGYTF TGTGCCAGCAGCCTTCCGCAGGGTGATTACTATGGCTACACCTTC
few TRBJ2-7 TRBD2 TRBV20-1 CSARGLAANSYEQYF TGCAGTGCTAGAGGACTAGCGGCCAACTCCTACGAGCAGTACTTC
many TRBJ2-1 TRBD1 TRBV28 CASSLRDRDVNEQFF TGTGCCAGCAGTTTAAGGGACAGGGACGTTAATGAGCAGTTCTTC